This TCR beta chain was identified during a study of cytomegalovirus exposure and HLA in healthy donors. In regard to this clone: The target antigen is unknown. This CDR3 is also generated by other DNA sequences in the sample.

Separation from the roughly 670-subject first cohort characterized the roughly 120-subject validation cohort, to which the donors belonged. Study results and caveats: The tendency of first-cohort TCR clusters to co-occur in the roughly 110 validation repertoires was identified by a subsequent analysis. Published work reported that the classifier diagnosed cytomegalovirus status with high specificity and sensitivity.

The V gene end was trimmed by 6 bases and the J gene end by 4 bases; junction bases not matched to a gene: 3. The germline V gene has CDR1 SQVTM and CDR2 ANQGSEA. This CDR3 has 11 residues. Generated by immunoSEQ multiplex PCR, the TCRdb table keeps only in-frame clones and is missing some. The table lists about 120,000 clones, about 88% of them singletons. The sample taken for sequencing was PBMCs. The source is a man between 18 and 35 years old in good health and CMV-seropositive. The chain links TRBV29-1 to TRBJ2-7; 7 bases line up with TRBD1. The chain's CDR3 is CSVGDSYEQYF. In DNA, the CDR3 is TGCAGCGTAGGGGACAGTTACGAGCAGTACTTC.